The source of this T cell receptor (beta chain) is a study of T cell changes during pregnancy in multiple sclerosis. Method: immunoSEQ multiplex PCR; TCRdb's copy keeps in-frame clones and lacks some. The sample lists approximately 31,000 clones, 85% to 95% occurring once. Germline V gives CDR1 SNHLY, CDR2 FYNNEI. The V end lost 7 bases, the J end lost 0 bases, and 12 bases lay between the germline ends. The CDR3 has 14 amino acids. The clonotype was recovered from a female donor with multiple sclerosis, enrolled in a pregnancy study. V is TRBV2 and J is TRBJ1-1, with D maybe TRBD1 (6 bases). Sequences were derived from CD4+ T cells from peripheral blood mononuclear cells, sampled in the second trimester of pregnancy. CDR3 nucleotide sequence: TGTGCCAGCACCCGACAGGCGATGAACACTGAAGCTTTCTTT. Its protein is CASTRQAMNTEAFF. Full variable domain (outside the CDR3, taken from reference TRBV2 and TRBJ1-1): EPEVTQTPSHQVTQMGQEVILRCVPISNHLYFYWYRQILGQKVEFLVSFYNNEISEKSEIFDDQFSVERPDGSNFTLKIRSTKLEDSAMYFCASTRQAMNTEAFFGQGTRLTVV.